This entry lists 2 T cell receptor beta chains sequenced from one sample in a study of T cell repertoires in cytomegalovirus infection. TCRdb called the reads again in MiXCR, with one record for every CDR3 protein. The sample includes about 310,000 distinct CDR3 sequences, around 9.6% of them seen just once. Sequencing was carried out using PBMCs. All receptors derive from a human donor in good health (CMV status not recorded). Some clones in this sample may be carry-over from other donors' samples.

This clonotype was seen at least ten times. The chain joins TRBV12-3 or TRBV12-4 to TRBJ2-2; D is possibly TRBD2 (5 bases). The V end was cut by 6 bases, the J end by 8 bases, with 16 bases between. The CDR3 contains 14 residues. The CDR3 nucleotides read TGTGCCAGCAGAGCCGGGATACAAGTTGGGGAGCTGTTTTTT. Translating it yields CASRAGIQVGELFF.

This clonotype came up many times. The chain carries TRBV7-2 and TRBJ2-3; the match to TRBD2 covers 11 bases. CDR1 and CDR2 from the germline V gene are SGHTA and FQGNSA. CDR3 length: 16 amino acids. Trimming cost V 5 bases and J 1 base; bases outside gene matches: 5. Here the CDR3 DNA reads TGTGCCAGCAGCCCCGGGGGACTAGCGGGCACAGATACGCAGTATTTT. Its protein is CASSPGGLAGTDTQYF.